The present T cell receptor (beta chain) was sequenced within a study of response to subunit inactivated influenza vaccine. CDR3 length: 15 amino acids. V was shortened by 4 bases and J by 0 bases, with 12 bases between the two germline ends. In germline, CDR1 is SGHKS, CDR2 YYEKEE (reference sequence). TCRdb called the RT-PCR reads again in MiXCR, with one record for every CDR3 protein. Of 490,000 or so distinct CDR3 sequences listed, approximately 7.1% are singletons. At least ten counts were recorded for this clonotype. The target antigen is unknown. Whole-study results and caveats: Authors suggested that a seasonal influenza vaccination recruits few new T cells each time.

This chain links TRBV5-5 with TRBJ2-3; a possible D gene is TRBD1 (6 bases). This clonotype was sampled from a man aged 50-75 years who received an inactivated influenza vaccine. This specimen was PBMCs from blood, taken 23 to 25 months after vaccination. The CDR3 protein is CASSPGQPSTDTQYF. The CDR3, as DNA: TGTGCCAGCAGCCCCGGACAGCCCAGCACAGATACGCAGTATTTT.